The 14 T cell receptor beta chains below come from one sample, sequenced in a study of shared clonotypes between healthy human individuals. Naive CD8 cells were CD45RO-negative, positively selected for CCR7, excluding terminally differentiated effector memory CD45RA+ cells. TCRdb's copy holds only in-frame clones and misses some; the assay was immunoSEQ multiplex PCR. The table lists around 580,000 clones, roughly 98% of them singletons. Sequenced material: naive CD8+ T cells sorted from blood. The receptors originated from a man under 40 in good health.

The V gene is TRBV29-1, the J gene TRBJ1-2, with D possibly TRBD1 on 5 matching bases. The CDR3 loop spans 15 amino acids. V gave up 5 bases and J gave up 2 bases, with 18 bases separating them. Germline CDR1 reads SQVTM; CDR2 reads ANQGSEA. CDR3 amino acids: CSVRDYGLANYGYTF. CDR3 nucleotide sequence: TGCAGCGTTAGGGACTATGGACTTGCGAACTATGGCTACACCTTC.

This clone was seen once. V is TRBV6-1 and J is TRBJ1-4; 7 bases are shared with TRBD1. Germline CDR1 MNHNS, CDR2 SASEGT. CDR3 length: 17 amino acids. The J segment lost 3 bases and the V segment lost 3 bases, leaving 10 bases of the junction unmatched. The CDR3 loop is CASSEGDRGWANEKLFF. The CDR3 DNA is TGTGCCAGCAGTGAGGGGGACAGAGGGTGGGCTAATGAAAAACTGTTTTTT.

The chain uses TRBV29-1 and TRBJ2-1; D is uncertain. V was trimmed by 3 bases and J by 9 bases, leaving 18 bases between them. This CDR3 region has 14 residues. CDR1 is SQVTM, CDR2 ANQGSEA, per germline. The CDR3 nucleotides are TGCAGCGTTGATGCCATATTGGGATTTAGTGAGCAGTTCTTC. Translating it yields CSVDAILGFSEQFF.

This clone was found once. The V and J genes are TRBV29-1 and TRBJ2-2; D may be TRBD2 (5 bases). The CDR3 contains 12 residues. V was trimmed by 3 bases and J by 8 bases, leaving 10 bases between them. Germline loops: CDR1 SQVTM, CDR2 ANQGSEA. CDR3 DNA sequence: TGCAGCGTTGATGCGGGCCTTGGGGAGCTGTTTTTT. This sequence encodes CSVDAGLGELFF.

This chain joins TRBV4-1 and TRBJ2-5, with D possibly called TRBD1 or TRBD2 (5 bases each). Germline V gene lookup returns CDR1 MGHRA and CDR2 YSYEKL. The CDR3 spans 15 residues. The V gene lost 3 bases and the J gene lost 2 bases, with 13 bases spanning the gap. CDR3 amino acids: CASSQGDRQQETQYF. DNA for the CDR3: TGCGCCAGCAGCCAGGGGGATCGACAGCAAGAGACCCAGTACTTC.

The CDR3 DNA is TGCGCCAGCAGCTTGTTAACCCTGACAGGGGACGTCAACGAGCAGTACTTC. Translating gives CASSLLTLTGDVNEQYF. V and J are TRBV5-1 and TRBJ2-7, with TRBD1 identical over 8 bases. Germline V gene lookup returns CDR1 SGHRS and CDR2 YFSETQ. The ends lost 1 base at V and 5 bases at J; junction bases unmatched: 14. The CDR3 contains 17 residues.

The genes are TRBV5-4 and TRBJ2-7; a possible D gene is TRBD1 (6 bases). From germline, CDR1 is SGHNT and CDR2 YYREEE (reference sequence). Trimming left V 2 bases short and J 6 bases short, with 15 bases between. The CDR3 has 14 amino acids. CDR3 amino acids: CASSLSRSGVEQYF. The CDR3 DNA sequence: TGTGCCAGCAGCTTAAGCCGGTCAGGGGTCGAGCAGTACTTC.

This clone was observed once. The chain links TRBV2 to TRBJ2-3; D is ambiguous. The germline gives CDR1 SNHLY, CDR2 FYNNEI. V lost 3 bases and J lost 0, with 10 bases in between. The CDR3 is 15 residues long. This CDR3 reads CASSEQDGSTDTQYF. In nucleotides, the CDR3 is TGTGCCAGCAGTGAGCAGGACGGAAGCACAGATACGCAGTATTTT. Full variable domain (outside the CDR3, taken from reference TRBV2 and TRBJ2-3): EPEVTQTPSHQVTQMGQEVILRCVPISNHLYFYWYRQILGQKVEFLVSFYNNEISEKSEIFDDQFSVERPDGSNFTLKIRSTKLEDSAMYFCASSEQDGSTDTQYFGPGTRLTVL.

To note about this clone: Other nucleotide sequences from this sample produce the same CDR3. The chain uses TRBV27 and TRBJ1-1, with D possibly being TRBD1 (6 bases). CDR1 and CDR2 from the germline V gene are MNHEY and SMNVEV (reference sequence). V was shortened by 3 bases and J by 5 bases, with 13 bases between the two germline ends. This CDR3 has 14 amino acids. The CDR3 reads CASSLSGGGTEAFF. In nucleotides, the CDR3 is TGTGCCAGCAGTTTGAGTGGAGGGGGGACTGAAGCTTTCTTT.

This clone was picked up one time. The V call is TRBV27, the J call TRBJ2-1; 8 bases fit TRBD1. V was pared by 0 bases and J by 5 bases, with 3 bases of the junction left unmatched. CDR1 and CDR2 from the germline V gene are MNHEY and SMNVEV (reference sequence). The CDR3 has 15 amino acids. The chain's CDR3 is CASSLSDRGHNEQFF. CDR3 nucleotides: TGTGCCAGCAGTTTATCAGACAGGGGACACAATGAGCAGTTCTTC.

This chain uses TRBV29-1 with TRBJ2-5; D uncertain. With 0 bases removed from V and 7 bases from J, the gap between germline ends came to 15 bases. Germline CDR1 and CDR2: SQVTM and ANQGSEA. The CDR3 has 14 amino acids. CDR3 DNA: TGCAGCGTTGAAGAAGGTCACCTCACAAGGACCCAGTACTTC. The encoded protein is CSVEEGHLTRTQYF.

CDR3 sequence (DNA): TGTGCCAGCAGCCCTACAGGGGCTAATCAGCCCCAGCATTTT. It codes for CASSPTGANQPQHF. This sequence joins TRBV9 and TRBJ1-5; 7 bases line up with TRBD1. This CDR3 spans 14 amino acids. CDR1 and CDR2 (germline): SGDLS, YYNGEE. The ends lost 4 bases at V and 4 bases at J; junction bases unmatched: 5.

The chain combines TRBV4-3 with TRBJ2-7; TRBD2 matches 13 bases. CDR1 and CDR2 from the germline V gene are LGHNA and YSLEER. The CDR3 sequence is 18 residues long. After removal of 2 bases from V and 0 bases from J, the junction contained 7 bases not matched to a gene. CDR3 DNA: TGCGCCAGCAGCCAATGGACTAGCGGGAGCTTAGGCTCCTACGAGCAGTACTTC. This sequence encodes CASSQWTSGSLGSYEQYF.

The chain combines TRBV18 with TRBJ2-7, with 9 positions matching TRBD1. The germline CDR1 and CDR2 sequences are KGHSH and LQKENI. The CDR3 loop spans 16 amino acids. Germline trimming cut 3 bases from V and 2 bases from J; bases unmatched to any gene: 8. The CDR3 protein is CASSPIGQGNPYEQYF. CDR3 nucleotides: TGTGCCAGCTCACCCATCGGACAGGGGAATCCCTACGAGCAGTACTTC.